This entry features one T cell receptor beta chain sequence. The antigen is undetermined. Germline V gives CDR1 SGHAT, CDR2 FQNNGV. With V trimmed by 4 bases and J by 2 bases, 1 base remained unmatched. This CDR3 has 13 residues. Only in-frame clones appear in the TCRdb table, and some are missing; sequencing was by immunoSEQ multiplex PCR. The sample lists roughly 150,000 clones, 78% occurring once. The data are from a study of PD-1 blockade in classical Hodgkin lymphoma. About the research overall: Patients in the cohort were put on intravenous nivolumab, 3 mg/kg every 2 weeks.

Notes on the study in general: Sources of repertoire differences remain undefined, possibly disease activity or prior therapy. Whereas CD4+ TCR diversity had risen significantly by C4D1, CD8+ TCR diversity had not. Partial responders and progressors had significantly lower baseline TCR diversity.

Every patient relapsed after autologous stem cell transplantation, and brentuximab vedotin exposure varied. The starting material was peripheral blood mononuclear cells (PBMCs), obtained before the second cycle of nivolumab. The genes are TRBV11-2 and TRBJ2-5, with 7 positions matching TRBD1. The TCR comes from a human donor with classical Hodgkin lymphoma. CDR3 sequence (DNA): TGTGCCAGCAGCTGGACAGGTCAAGAGACCCAGTACTTC. Translated, it gives CASSWTGQETQYF.